Listed below are T cell receptor beta chains from one sample, sequenced in a study of cytomegalovirus exposure and HLA in healthy donors. Sequencing was performed with immunoSEQ multiplex PCR; in TCRdb, only in-frame clones are kept and a portion is missing. The sample records roughly 150,000 clones, approximately 80% being singletons. The sample was PBMCs. The source is a male donor in good health and CMV-seropositive. CDR3s include the opening cysteine and the closing phenylalanine or tryptophan. Fields, in order: J gene, clone size, D gene, V gene, CDR3 DNA, CDR3 protein. D genes are given only for firm matches. Clone size is not always given. Where it is, it says once, few, many or a class for expanded clones.

j_gene: TRBJ2-7
abundance: once
d_gene: TRBD2
v_gene: TRBV25-1
CDR3nt: TGTGCCAGCAGTGAGGGGACTAGCGGGGGGTCCGCCTACGAGCAGTACTTC
CDR3aa: CASSEGTSGGSAYEQYF

j_gene: TRBJ2-4
abundance: NA
d_gene: NA
v_gene: TRBV18
CDR3nt: TGTGCCAGCTCACCACCATACAGCCTACTCCACGACGGGACCAAAAACATTCAGTACTTC
CDR3aa: CASSPPYSLLHDGTKNIQYF

j_gene: TRBJ2-7
abundance: NA
d_gene: NA
v_gene: TRBV13
CDR3nt: TGTGCCAGCAGTAAGAGAGGAGGCTACGAGCAGTACTTC
CDR3aa: CASSKRGGYEQYF

j_gene: TRBJ1-1
abundance: NA
d_gene: TRBD1
v_gene: TRBV7-2
CDR3nt: TGTGCCAGCAGCCGGGACAGATCGAACACTGAAGCTTTCTTT
CDR3aa: CASSRDRSNTEAFF

j_gene: TRBJ2-1
abundance: NA
d_gene: TRBD2
v_gene: TRBV6-5
CDR3nt: TGTGCCAGCAGGGAGACTAGCGGGGGCTACAATGAGCAGTTCTTC
CDR3aa: CASRETSGGYNEQFF

j_gene: TRBJ2-3
abundance: NA
d_gene: NA
v_gene: TRBV6-1
CDR3nt: TGTGCCAGCAGTGAAGTTGTACGGGACTTAAAGGGAGATACGCAGTATTTT
CDR3aa: CASSEVVRDLKGDTQYF

j_gene: TRBJ2-3
abundance: NA
d_gene: NA
v_gene: TRBV6-5
CDR3nt: TGTGCCAGCAGAGCGCCCTCCACAGATACGCAGTATTTT
CDR3aa: CASRAPSTDTQYF

j_gene: TRBJ1-3
abundance: NA
d_gene: TRBD1
v_gene: TRBV9
CDR3nt: TGTGCCAGCAGCCCGGGACAGGGGGCAGGAAACACCATATATTTT
CDR3aa: CASSPGQGAGNTIYF

j_gene: TRBJ1-2
abundance: NA
d_gene: NA
v_gene: TRBV7-2
CDR3nt: TGTGCCAGCAGCTTCCGTGAGGGGGGGGCTGGCTACACCTTC
CDR3aa: CASSFREGGAGYTF

j_gene: TRBJ1-5
abundance: NA
d_gene: NA
v_gene: TRBV11-2
CDR3nt: TGCGCCAGCAGCCCAGACTTAGATCAGCCCCAGCATTTT
CDR3aa: CASSPDLDQPQHF

j_gene: TRBJ2-2
abundance: NA
d_gene: TRBD1
v_gene: TRBV28
CDR3nt: TGTGCCAGCAGTTCACCGGGACAGAGTTACACCGGGGAGCTGTTTTTT
CDR3aa: CASSSPGQSYTGELFF

j_gene: TRBJ1-1
abundance: NA
d_gene: TRBD1
v_gene: TRBV30
CDR3nt: TGTGCCTGGAGTGTGGGCAGGGGGACTGAAGCTTTCTTT
CDR3aa: CAWSVGRGTEAFF

j_gene: TRBJ1-2
abundance: NA
d_gene: TRBD1
v_gene: TRBV4-3
CDR3nt: TGCGCCAGCAGCCAAGATCTGGGACAGGGGAGATCTGGCTACACCTTC
CDR3aa: CASSQDLGQGRSGYTF

j_gene: TRBJ2-5
abundance: few
d_gene: NA
v_gene: TRBV28
CDR3nt: TGTGCCAGCAGTTTAGGGGCGGGGACCATCCAAGAGACCCAGTACTTC
CDR3aa: CASSLGAGTIQETQYF

j_gene: TRBJ1-4
abundance: NA
d_gene: TRBD1
v_gene: TRBV5-8
CDR3nt: TGTGCCAGCAGGAGACAGGGGCTGGATGAAAAACTGTTTTTT
CDR3aa: CASRRQGLDEKLFF

j_gene: TRBJ2-7
abundance: NA
d_gene: TRBD1
v_gene: TRBV6-6
CDR3nt: TGTGCCAGCAGTTACTCGACGGGGACAGTCTACGAGCAGTACTTC
CDR3aa: CASSYSTGTVYEQYF

j_gene: TRBJ2-3
abundance: once
d_gene: NA
v_gene: TRBV27
CDR3nt: TGTGCCAGCAGTTTTTTTTCGGTCGGAGATACGCAGTATTTT
CDR3aa: CASSFFSVGDTQYF

j_gene: TRBJ1-1
abundance: NA
d_gene: TRBD1
v_gene: TRBV9
CDR3nt: TGTGCCAGCAGCCCGAAGACAGGGCCGAAAGACACTGAAGCTTTCTTT
CDR3aa: CASSPKTGPKDTEAFF

j_gene: TRBJ1-3
abundance: NA
d_gene: TRBD1
v_gene: TRBV30
CDR3nt: TGTGCCTGGAGTGGGGACAGCCTGGGAAACACCATATATTTT
CDR3aa: CAWSGDSLGNTIYF

j_gene: TRBJ2-7
abundance: NA
d_gene: TRBD2
v_gene: TRBV7-6
CDR3nt: TGTGCCAGCAGCTTGGGTATAGCGGGGGTCTACGAGCAGTACTTC
CDR3aa: CASSLGIAGVYEQYF

j_gene: TRBJ1-1
abundance: NA
d_gene: NA
v_gene: TRBV7-9
CDR3nt: TGTGCCAGCAGCTTAGAAAGAGGGAGCACTGAAGCTTTCTTT
CDR3aa: CASSLERGSTEAFF

j_gene: TRBJ2-7
abundance: NA
d_gene: NA
v_gene: TRBV7-2
CDR3nt: TGTGCCAGCAGCGAGGCCGGGACACGAACCTACGAGCAGTACTTC
CDR3aa: CASSEAGTRTYEQYF

j_gene: TRBJ2-1
abundance: NA
d_gene: NA
v_gene: TRBV30
CDR3nt: TGTGCCTGGAGTGCCCCTCCGGTCTCCTACAATGAGCAGTTCTTC
CDR3aa: CAWSAPPVSYNEQFF

j_gene: TRBJ1-2
abundance: NA
d_gene: NA
v_gene: TRBV19
CDR3nt: TGTGCCAGTAGTCCCGACAGGCAAAAGCCATATGGCTACACCTTC
CDR3aa: CASSPDRQKPYGYTF

j_gene: TRBJ2-1
abundance: NA
d_gene: NA
v_gene: TRBV19
CDR3nt: TGTGCCAGTAGTATAAATGACGGTGCAAGCGATGAGCAGTTCTTC
CDR3aa: CASSINDGASDEQFF

j_gene: TRBJ2-1
abundance: NA
d_gene: TRBD2
v_gene: TRBV5-4
CDR3nt: TGTGCCAGCAGCGGACCCGGGACTAGCGGGATGAATGAGCAGTTCTTC
CDR3aa: CASSGPGTSGMNEQFF

j_gene: TRBJ1-5
abundance: NA
d_gene: NA
v_gene: TRBV21-1
CDR3nt: TGTGCCAGCAGCAGCAGGCAAAATCAGCCCCAGCATTTT
CDR3aa: CASSSRQNQPQHF

j_gene: TRBJ1-6
abundance: once
d_gene: NA
v_gene: TRBV9
CDR3nt: TGTGCCAGCAGCATCGGACACCTCACACCCCTCCACTTT
CDR3aa: CASSIGHLTPLHF

j_gene: TRBJ2-4
abundance: NA
d_gene: TRBD1
v_gene: TRBV19
CDR3nt: TGTGCCAGTGGACCCGGGACAGCCAAAAACAGTCAGTACTTC
CDR3aa: CASGPGTAKNSQYF

j_gene: TRBJ2-2
abundance: NA
d_gene: NA
v_gene: TRBV4-3
CDR3nt: TGCGCCAGCAGCCAAGGGAGAGCTTGGACCGGGGAGCTGTTTTTT
CDR3aa: CASSQGRAWTGELFF

j_gene: TRBJ2-7
abundance: NA
d_gene: NA
v_gene: TRBV30
CDR3nt: TGTGCCTGGAGGTTCGTTGGTACTCGCGAGCAGTACTTC
CDR3aa: CAWRFVGTREQYF

j_gene: TRBJ1-2
abundance: NA
d_gene: NA
v_gene: TRBV6-4
CDR3nt: TGTGCCAGCACTCCGGACTCCCGGTCATATGGCTACACCTTC
CDR3aa: CASTPDSRSYGYTF

j_gene: TRBJ1-1
abundance: NA
d_gene: NA
v_gene: TRBV5-1
CDR3nt: TGCGCCAGCAGCTTGGCGCTAAGGACAGTAAACACTGAAGCTTTCTTT
CDR3aa: CASSLALRTVNTEAFF

j_gene: TRBJ2-7
abundance: NA
d_gene: NA
v_gene: TRBV27
CDR3nt: TGTGCCAGCAGTTTATCTTCGATAGACTACGAGCAGTACTTC
CDR3aa: CASSLSSIDYEQYF

j_gene: TRBJ2-4
abundance: NA
d_gene: NA
v_gene: TRBV4-3
CDR3nt: TGCGCCAGCAGCCAAGATATCGTCGCCAAAAACATTCAGTACTTC
CDR3aa: CASSQDIVAKNIQYF

j_gene: TRBJ2-1
abundance: once
d_gene: NA
v_gene: TRBV7-2
CDR3nt: TGTGCCAGCAGCCCCGGAGGAGTAGCCAACAATGAGCAGTTCTTC
CDR3aa: CASSPGGVANNEQFF

j_gene: TRBJ1-1
abundance: few
d_gene: NA
v_gene: TRBV4-1
CDR3nt: TGCGCCAGCAGCCAAGGCCGGACAGTAAACCGGCGTGGGCCTGAAGCTTTCTTT
CDR3aa: CASSQGRTVNRRGPEAFF

j_gene: TRBJ1-5
abundance: NA
d_gene: NA
v_gene: TRBV6-1
CDR3nt: TGTGCCAGCAGTGAAGCGCCGACAGCACAGCATTTT
CDR3aa: CASSEAPTAQHF

j_gene: TRBJ1-2
abundance: NA
d_gene: TRBD1
v_gene: TRBV25-1
CDR3nt: TGTGCCAGCAGTGCACAGGGGGCGAGCTACACCTTC
CDR3aa: CASSAQGASYTF

j_gene: TRBJ1-1
abundance: NA
d_gene: NA
v_gene: TRBV4-3
CDR3nt: TGCGCCAGCAGCCATACCGACAGGAACACTGAAGCTTTCTTT
CDR3aa: CASSHTDRNTEAFF

j_gene: TRBJ1-5
abundance: NA
d_gene: NA
v_gene: TRBV5-1
CDR3nt: TGCGCCAGCAGCTTGTCAGGGGATAGCAATCAGTCCCAGCATTTT
CDR3aa: CASSLSGDSNQSQHF

j_gene: TRBJ2-6
abundance: NA
d_gene: TRBD1
v_gene: TRBV4-3
CDR3nt: TGCGCCAGTAGACAGGGCTCCTCCGGGGCCAACGTCCTGACTTTC
CDR3aa: CASRQGSSGANVLTF

j_gene: TRBJ2-2
abundance: few
d_gene: TRBD2
v_gene: TRBV2
CDR3nt: TGTGCCAGCAAACTAGCGGGAGGGGGAAACGGGGAGCTGTTTTTT
CDR3aa: CASKLAGGGNGELFF